This passage covers 32 T cell receptor beta chains from one sample sequenced in a study of CD8 T cells in ankylosing spondylitis. MiXCR, applied by TCRdb to the 5' RACE reads, yields one record per CDR3 protein. The table records approximately 140,000 distinct CDR3 sequences, 7% to 10% of them present only once. Sample: synovial fluid, either unsorted or a sorted T cell fraction (not recorded which). Source of these receptors: a male donor with ankylosing spondylitis.

This clonotype was detected once. The CDR3: CASRRGGDVDTQYF. In nucleotides, the CDR3 is TGTGCCAGCAGAAGGGGGGGGGACGTAGATACGCAGTATTTT. The chain is built from TRBV28 and TRBJ2-3; possible D gene TRBD2, 7 bases. Germline V CDR1 and CDR2: MDHEN, SYDVKM. This CDR3 has 14 amino acids. The germline V and J ends were trimmed by 6 bases and 5 bases, with 15 bases remaining between them.

This clonotype was observed at least ten times. The chain combines TRBV10-3 with TRBJ1-2; a possible D gene is TRBD1 (6 bases). Trimming stripped 4 bases from V and 1 base from J, with 7 bases between. The CDR3 is 13 amino acids. Germline V gene lookup returns CDR1 ENHRY and CDR2 SYGVKD. This CDR3 reads CAISADSNYGYTF. In DNA, the CDR3 is TGTGCCATCAGTGCGGACAGTAACTATGGCTACACCTTC.

In its sample, this clonotype was seen a few times. The J gene is TRBJ2-3, the V gene TRBV20-1; 10 nucleotides agree with TRBD1. The CDR3 extends over 14 amino acids. V lost 5 bases, J lost 3 bases, and 5 bases stayed unmatched. In germline, CDR1 is DFQATT, CDR2 SNEGSKA (reference sequence). The chain's CDR3 is CSAPRDRGTDTQYF. The CDR3 DNA reads TGCAGTGCTCCCCGGGACAGGGGTACAGATACGCAGTATTTT.

This chain links TRBV7-9 with TRBJ1-4, with TRBD1 matching 8 bases. The germline V gene encodes CDR1 SEHNR and CDR2 FQNEAQ (reference sequence). The CDR3 extends over 14 amino acids. V lost 5 bases and J lost 4; bases outside the gene matches: 3. CDR3 sequence: CASSRDRLNEKLFF. The CDR3 bases are TGTGCCAGCAGCCGGGACAGGCTTAATGAAAAACTGTTTTTT.

This clonotype occurred many times. The chain has TRBV12-3 or TRBV12-4 and TRBJ2-7; D may be TRBD1 or TRBD2 (6 bases each). V shed 6 bases and J shed 5 bases, with 17 bases lying between them. The CDR3 sequence is 14 residues long. The CDR3 DNA is TGTGCCAGCAGGTCTCCGGGGGCGGCAAACGAGCAGTACTTC. This translates into CASRSPGAANEQYF.

Ten or more counts support this clonotype. This sequence joins TRBV20-1 and TRBJ2-7, with unresolved D. This CDR3 comprises 12 residues. Between the trimmed V and J ends, which lost 3 bases and 3 bases, there was a span of 9 bases. CDR1 is DFQATT, CDR2 SNEGSKA, per germline (reference sequence). The CDR3 region is CSASASLYEQYF. CDR3 bases: TGCAGTGCTAGCGCCAGTCTCTACGAGCAGTACTTC.

This clonotype was recorded at least ten times. The chain links TRBV6-2 or TRBV6-3 to TRBJ2-2; D unresolved. This CDR3 has 11 amino acids. CDR1 and CDR2 (germline): MNHEY, SVGEGT. Trimming removed 7 bases at V and 6 bases at J, with 6 bases between. The DNA of the CDR3 is TGTGCCAGCACCCGAGCCGGGGAGCTGTTTTTT. Translation: CASTRAGELFF.

This clonotype was counted only a few times. This sequence joins TRBV18 and TRBJ1-4; no reliable D call. The CDR3 runs 14 residues. V lost 1 base, J lost 5 bases, and 8 bases lay in between. CDR1 and CDR2 (germline): KGHSH, LQKENI. The DNA for the CDR3 is TGTGCCAGCTCACCACTGAGTGGGAATGAAAAACTGTTTTTT. Translation gives CASSPLSGNEKLFF.

The sample holds many counts of this clonotype. At one end, the junction sequence differs from germline, possibly due to a read error. The chain employs TRBV5-1 and TRBJ1-2, with a weak D call TRBD1 (6 bases). CDR1 and CDR2 from the germline V gene are SGHRS and YFSETQ. The CDR3 is 15 amino acids. DNA of the CDR3: TGCGCCAGCACCTTGGGGGCAGAACCAAACTATGGCTACACCTTC. It yields the protein CASTLGAEPNYGYTF.

V gene TRBV20-1 combines with J gene TRBJ2-2; D remains ambiguous. The germline V gene has CDR1 DFQATT and CDR2 SNEGSKA (reference sequence). Trimming shortened V by 3 bases and J by 7 bases, and 9 bases separated the two germline ends. The CDR3 totals 12 residues. The chain's CDR3 is CSARSAYGELFF. The CDR3 nucleotides are TGCAGTGCTAGGTCAGCGTACGGGGAGCTGTTTTTT.

This clonotype was seen a handful of times. V gene TRBV20-1 combines with J gene TRBJ2-1; perhaps D is TRBD1 or TRBD2 (5 bases each). The ends were cut back, 6 bases at V and 12 bases at J, with 15 bases in the middle. CDR3 length: 11 residues. The germline V gene encodes CDR1 DFQATT and CDR2 SNEGSKA (reference sequence). CDR3 nucleotide sequence: TGCAGTGCGACCACAGGAGGAACGCAGTTCTTC. This encodes CSATTGGTQFF.

This clonotype was counted at least ten times. This chain uses TRBV9 with TRBJ2-7, with D unclear. The ends were cut back, 0 bases at V and 5 bases at J, with 3 bases in the middle. Germline assignment: CDR1 SGDLS and CDR2 YYNGEE. The CDR3 runs 11 residues. CDR3 nucleotide sequence: TGTGCCAGCAGCGTAGTCCACGAGCAGTACTTC. Its translation: CASSVVHEQYF.

This chain connects TRBV28 to TRBJ2-3, with unresolved D. V was clipped by 4 bases and J by 2 bases, with 10 bases between them. Germline CDR1 MDHEN, CDR2 SYDVKM. The CDR3 loop spans 14 amino acids. The DNA of the CDR3 is TGTGCCAGCAGTTGGGCGGCCATCACAGATACGCAGTATTTT. Protein product: CASSWAAITDTQYF.

The genes are TRBV27 and TRBJ2-5; unclear D gene. The CDR3 has 12 amino acids. Germline values: CDR1 MNHEY, CDR2 SMNVEV (reference sequence). V gave up 3 bases and J gave up 5 bases, with 7 bases separating them. The CDR3 here is CASSFVGETQYF. Here the CDR3 DNA reads TGTGCCAGCAGTTTTGTAGGGGAGACCCAGTACTTC.

In its sample, this clonotype was seen many times. The chain has TRBV12-3 or TRBV12-4 and TRBJ2-7; tentatively, D is TRBD2 (6 bases). Trimming pared 5 bases from V and 1 base from J, leaving 21 bases between. CDR3 length: 17 residues. In nucleotides, the CDR3 is TGTGCCAGCAGTGCGGGATCCTCGGCGGTTGTTTCCTACGAGCAGTACTTC. Translation gives CASSAGSSAVVSYEQYF.

This clonotype was counted only a few times. The V and J genes are TRBV20-1 and TRBJ2-1; TRBD2 matches at 10 bases. The CDR3 contains 13 residues. The V gene's germline CDR1 is DFQATT and CDR2 SNEGSKA (reference sequence). Trimming cost V 6 bases and J 9 bases; bases outside gene matches: 8. The CDR3 bases are TGCAGTGCCGAAAATGGGACTAGCGTTGAGCAGTTCTTC. Protein: CSAENGTSVEQFF.

The V and J genes are TRBV5-1 and TRBJ1-1, with D unclear. The V gene's germline CDR1 is SGHRS and CDR2 YFSETQ. The ends were cut back, 5 bases at V and 3 bases at J, with 11 bases in the middle. The length of the CDR3 is 13 residues. As DNA, the CDR3 is TGCGCCAGCAGGTCCACCCTGGACACTGAAGCTTTCTTT. Translating gives CASRSTLDTEAFF.

The chain joins TRBV4-3 to TRBJ2-7; D not resolved. This CDR3 contains 15 residues. V lost 2 bases, J lost 1 base, and 12 bases lay in between. CDR1 is LGHNA, CDR2 YSLEER, per germline. The CDR3 nucleotides are TGCGCCAGCAGCCAATTCTGGATTATTTCCTACGAGCAGTACTTC. Translation gives CASSQFWIISYEQYF.

This clonotype showed up just a few times. This chain uses TRBV7-2 with TRBJ2-7; D may be TRBD1 (6 bases). The CDR3 consists of 15 residues. Trimming shortened V by 5 bases and J by 3 bases, and 17 bases separated the two germline ends. CDR1 is SGHTA, CDR2 FQGNSA, per germline. Here the CDR3 DNA reads TGTGCCAGCAGCGCTAGACTACGGACAGTCTACGAGCAGTACTTC. This gives the protein CASSARLRTVYEQYF.

This clonotype occurred a few times. The chain couples TRBV2 to TRBJ2-3; D is ambiguous. V was pared by 7 bases and J by 2 bases, with 19 bases between. Germline CDR1 reads SNHLY; CDR2 reads FYNNEI. There are 16 residues in the CDR3. The CDR3 DNA sequence: TGTGCCAGCAAACCCCAGCAGGCGGAGTACACAGATACGCAGTATTTT. It codes for CASKPQQAEYTDTQYF.

The V call is TRBV5-6, the J call TRBJ1-1; 9 nucleotides match TRBD1. This CDR3 contains 14 residues. Germline V gives CDR1 SGHDT, CDR2 YYEEEE. The V and J ends lost 4 bases and 6 bases, in that order; junction bases with no gene match: 7. The CDR3 coding sequence is TGTGCCAGCAGCCACCGGGACAGGGAGCCTGAAGCTTTCTTT. It is translated as CASSHRDREPEAFF.

This clonotype was counted a few times. The CDR3 loop is CASSPRGGDSPLHF. Written as DNA, the CDR3 is TGTGCCAGCAGCCCCCGCGGAGGGGATTCACCCCTCCACTTT. This rearrangement joins TRBV7-2 to TRBJ1-6; tentatively, D is TRBD1 (5 bases). Between the trimmed V and J ends, which lost 5 bases and 8 bases, there was a span of 13 bases. The germline V gene has CDR1 SGHTA and CDR2 FQGNSA. The CDR3 has 14 amino acids.

Regarding this clonotype: Being one base from a much bigger clone, this may be a read error. The chain employs TRBV9 and TRBJ2-3; TRBD2 matches at 8 bases. The CDR3 covers 18 residues. The V segment lost 6 bases and the J segment 0 bases; nucleotides outside the gene matches: 15. Germline V gene data show CDR1 as SGDLS and CDR2 as YYNGEE. The CDR3 here is CASNLGGASGLSTDTQYF. CDR3 in DNA: TGTGCCAGCAACCTAGGAGGGGCTAGCGGGCTTAGCACAGATACGCAGTATTTT.

This clonotype was observed many times. The genes are TRBV9 and TRBJ2-2; TRBD2 matches at 7 bases. The CDR3 has 15 amino acids. From germline, CDR1 is SGDLS and CDR2 YYNGEE. The V and J ends lost 0 bases and 7 bases, in that order; junction bases with no gene match: 6. The DNA for the CDR3 is TGTGCCAGCAGCGTAGGCGGGAGCCCGTTCGGGGAGCTGTTTTTT. This encodes CASSVGGSPFGELFF. The whole variable domain, remainder taken from reference TRBV9 and TRBJ2-2, is DSGVTQTPKHLITATGQRVTLRCSPRSGDLSVYWYQQSLDQGLQFLIQYYNGEERAKGNILERFSAQQFPDLHSELNLSSLELGDSALYFCASSVGGSPFGELFFGEGSRLTVL.

By its share, this clonotype is medium-sized. The chain recombines TRBV9 with TRBJ2-3; 11 bases line up with TRBD2. The CDR3 runs to 15 residues. In germline, CDR1 is SGDLS, CDR2 YYNGEE. The V gene end was trimmed by 4 bases and the J gene end by 2 bases; junction bases not matched to a gene: 3. DNA for the CDR3: TGTGCCAGCAGCTGGGGACTAGCGGCCACAGATACGCAGTATTTT. Its translation: CASSWGLAATDTQYF. Full variable domain (outside the CDR3, taken from reference TRBV9 and TRBJ2-3): DSGVTQTPKHLITATGQRVTLRCSPRSGDLSVYWYQQSLDQGLQFLIQYYNGEERAKGNILERFSAQQFPDLHSELNLSSLELGDSALYFCASSWGLAATDTQYFGPGTRLTVL.

The CDR3 DNA reads TGCGCCAGCAGGACGGGACAGGGGTTTCGAGGAGAAAAACTGTTTTTT. This encodes CASRTGQGFRGEKLFF. This sequence joins TRBV5-1 and TRBJ1-4; 10 nucleotides agree with TRBD1. The trim removed 5 bases at V and 8 bases at J, leaving 12 bases unmatched. Germline lookup yields CDR1 SGHRS and CDR2 YFSETQ. The CDR3 covers 16 residues.

This clonotype appeared many times. The chain has TRBV6-2 or TRBV6-3 and TRBJ2-5; D unclear. The CDR3 is 14 amino acids. CDR1 is MNHEY, CDR2 SVGEGT, per germline. V was pared by 0 bases and J by 2 bases, with 7 bases between. The CDR3 coding sequence is TGTGCCAGCAGTTACTCTACTACGCAAGAGACCCAGTACTTC. Residues: CASSYSTTQETQYF.

There are many counts of this clonotype. The rearrangement links TRBV7-2 to TRBJ2-1; 12 positions agree with TRBD2. Germline CDR1 is SGHTA and CDR2 is FQGNSA. J lost 7 bases, V lost 5 bases, and 3 bases had no gene match. The CDR3 extends over 14 amino acids. DNA of the CDR3: TGTGCCAGCAGCCTTACTAGCGGGGGGAATGAGCAGTTCTTC. Amino acids: CASSLTSGGNEQFF. The full variable domain, rest sourced from reference TRBV7-2 and TRBJ2-1, is GAGVSQSPSNKVTEKGKDVELRCDPISGHTALYWYRQSLGQGLEFLIYFQGNSAPDKSGLPSDRFSAERTGGSVSTLTIQRTQQEDSAVYLCASSLTSGGNEQFFGPGTRLTVL.

There are many counts of this clonotype. The chain's CDR3 is CASSFGQSQPQHF. In DNA form, the CDR3 reads TGTGCCAGCAGTTTCGGGCAGTCTCAGCCCCAGCATTTT. This chain connects TRBV12-3 or TRBV12-4 to TRBJ1-5; D ambiguous. V was shortened by 3 bases and J by 6 bases, with 9 bases between the two germline ends. The CDR3 runs 13 residues.

This chain links TRBV7-2 with TRBJ1-5; perhaps TRBD1 as D (5 bases). Trimming took off 1 base at V and 0 bases at J, with 10 bases between the two ends. CDR1 SGHTA and CDR2 FQGNSA come from the germline V gene. The CDR3 contains 16 residues. For the CDR3, the DNA is TGTGCCAGCAGCTTAGGTGGGGCGGATAGCAATCAGCCCCAGCATTTT. It translates to CASSLGGADSNQPQHF.

This clonotype was found a few times. The J gene is TRBJ2-7, the V gene TRBV5-1; TRBD1 is a possible D gene (5 bases). Trimming cost V 1 base and J 0 bases, with 11 bases left between them. The V gene's germline CDR1 is SGHRS and CDR2 YFSETQ. The CDR3 totals 15 residues. CDR3: CASSLYPGNSYEQYF. DNA of the CDR3: TGCGCCAGCAGCTTGTACCCAGGGAACTCCTACGAGCAGTACTTC.

This clonotype has a count of ten or more. The chain carries TRBV5-1 and TRBJ1-2; 11 bases map to TRBD1. CDR3 length: 16 residues. Trimming cost V 0 bases and J 7 bases; bases outside gene matches: 8. Germline V CDR1 and CDR2: SGHRS, YFSETQ. This CDR3 reads CASSLAVDRGPSGYTF. As DNA, the CDR3 is TGCGCCAGCAGCTTGGCCGTGGACAGGGGGCCCAGTGGCTACACCTTC.